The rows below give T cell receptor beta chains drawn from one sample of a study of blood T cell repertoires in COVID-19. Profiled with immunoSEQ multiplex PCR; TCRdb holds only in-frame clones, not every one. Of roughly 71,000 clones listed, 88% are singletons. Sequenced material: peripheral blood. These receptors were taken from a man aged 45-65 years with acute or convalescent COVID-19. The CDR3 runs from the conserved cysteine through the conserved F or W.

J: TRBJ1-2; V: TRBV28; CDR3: CASTRTGGGYGYTF
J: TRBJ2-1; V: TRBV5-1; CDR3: CASSQTSGGARSYNEQFF
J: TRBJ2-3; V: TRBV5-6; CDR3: CASSFGGGQDTQYF
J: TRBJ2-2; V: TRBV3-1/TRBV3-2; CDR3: CASSQQTGANTGELFF
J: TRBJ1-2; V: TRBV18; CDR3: CASSPLGQGAGGYTF
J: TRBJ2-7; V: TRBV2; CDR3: CASSENLQGYYEQYF
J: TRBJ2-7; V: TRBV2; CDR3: CASNQGKEQYF
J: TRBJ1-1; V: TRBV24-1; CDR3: CATKGQGNTEAFF
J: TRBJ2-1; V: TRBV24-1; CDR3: CATSGRFNNEQFF
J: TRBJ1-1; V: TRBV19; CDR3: CASRTQGMGTEAFF
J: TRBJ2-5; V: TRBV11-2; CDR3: CASSLGLAETQYF
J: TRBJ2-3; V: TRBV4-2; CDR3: CASSPAVAGDTDTQYF
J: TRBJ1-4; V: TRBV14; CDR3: CASSRAPNEKLFF
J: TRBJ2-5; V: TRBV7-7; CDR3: CASSAQLAGSLQETQYF
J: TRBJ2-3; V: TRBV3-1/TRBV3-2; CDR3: CASSQGQGIDTQYF
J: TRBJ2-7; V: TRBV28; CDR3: CASSSGHQSYEQYF
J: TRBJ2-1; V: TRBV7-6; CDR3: CASSRRQGRTYNEQFF
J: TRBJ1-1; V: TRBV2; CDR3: CASSWPQGGADTEAFF
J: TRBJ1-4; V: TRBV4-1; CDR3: CASSQDRGNEKLFF
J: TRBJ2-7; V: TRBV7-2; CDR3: CASSLGLAPYEQYF
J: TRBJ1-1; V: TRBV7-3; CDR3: CASSPGGQGEAFF
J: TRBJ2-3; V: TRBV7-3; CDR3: CASSQTSGGSDTQYF
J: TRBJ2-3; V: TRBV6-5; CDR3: CASSYREADTQYF
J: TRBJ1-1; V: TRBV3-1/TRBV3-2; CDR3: CASSQVQGRGTEAFF
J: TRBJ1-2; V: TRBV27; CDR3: CASSSISTGYGYTF
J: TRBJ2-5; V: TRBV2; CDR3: CASSESTTGLETQYF
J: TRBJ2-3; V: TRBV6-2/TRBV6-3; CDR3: CASSSRQGRADTQYF
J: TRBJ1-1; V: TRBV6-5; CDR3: CASNYEGQGVTEAFF
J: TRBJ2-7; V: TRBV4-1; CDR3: CASSETGYAYEQYF
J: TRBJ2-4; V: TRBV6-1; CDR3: CASSERGLAGLNIQYF
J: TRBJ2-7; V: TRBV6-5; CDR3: CASSPREWSSDEQYF
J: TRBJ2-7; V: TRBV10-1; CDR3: CASSPGTTTGEQYF
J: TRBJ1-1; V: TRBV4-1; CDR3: CASSGTGRTEAFF
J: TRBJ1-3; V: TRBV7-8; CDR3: CASSLAPGTLGNTIYF
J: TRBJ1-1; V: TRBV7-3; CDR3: CASSLTGQGQAFF
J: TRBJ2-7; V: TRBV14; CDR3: CASSPRVNSYEQYF
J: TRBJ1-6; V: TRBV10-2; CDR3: CASSESKYSSSPLHF
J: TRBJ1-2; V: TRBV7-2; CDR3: CASSLTQDRGYTF
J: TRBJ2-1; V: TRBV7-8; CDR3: CASSFSGLRVYNEQFF
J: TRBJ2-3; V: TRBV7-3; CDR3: CASSPSRGGNRNTQYF
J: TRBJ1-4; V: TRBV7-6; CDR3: CASSLGDRNEKLFF
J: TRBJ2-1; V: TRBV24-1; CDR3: CATRGEPAGDYNEQFF
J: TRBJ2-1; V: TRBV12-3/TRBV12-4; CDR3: CASSDKPNEQFF
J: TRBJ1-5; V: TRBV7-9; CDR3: CASSLQGNQPQHF
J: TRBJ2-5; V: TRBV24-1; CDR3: CATSDFTGHQETQYF
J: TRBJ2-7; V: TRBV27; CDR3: CASSLTDSRQSYEQYF
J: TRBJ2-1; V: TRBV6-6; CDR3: CASSYSGTSSTEQFF
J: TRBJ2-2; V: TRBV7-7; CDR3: CASSLEGGTGELFF
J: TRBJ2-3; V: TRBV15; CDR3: CATSGPRGGHSTDTQYF
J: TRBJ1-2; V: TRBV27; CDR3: CASSRETGQIYGYTF
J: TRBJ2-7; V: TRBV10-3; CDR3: CAIRLTGDHEQYF